A selection of T cell receptor beta chains follows, all from one sample in a study of regulatory T cells in long-lasting Graves disease. TCRdb reprocessed the multiplex PCR reads via MiXCR and lists one record per CDR3 protein. The sample lists about 470,000 distinct CDR3 sequences, roughly 20% occurring once. The sample was peripheral blood mononuclear cells (PBMCs), taken when the disease was refractory, from a patient treated with antithyroid drugs. The source of these receptors is a female donor with Graves disease. CDR3s include the opening cysteine and the closing phenylalanine or tryptophan. A D gene is named only where the DNA matches it firmly. Not every row has a clone size; where given, it reads once, few, many or a size class.

v_gene	j_gene	abundance	d_gene	CDR3nt	CDR3aa
TRBV12-3/TRBV12-4	TRBJ2-5	many	TRBD1	TGTGCCAGCAGTTTAACCGGGACAGGGGGAAAGGAGACCCAGTACTTC	CASSLTGTGGKETQYF
TRBV10-2	TRBJ1-6	-	-	TGCGCCAGCAGTGAACCCGGGGAGGGGAGCTTGATGCATTCACCCCTCCACTTT	CASSEPGEGSLMHSPLHF
TRBV20-1	TRBJ2-7	-	-	TGCAGTGTTCCCCATTTGAACGAGCAGTACTTC	CSVPHLNEQYF
TRBV6-5	TRBJ2-7	many	-	TGTGCCAGCAGTTACAATGCGGGACGCCGATCCTACGAGCAGTACTTC	CASSYNAGRRSYEQYF
TRBV5-1	TRBJ2-2	-	-	TGCGCCAGCAGCTTGAGGGCAGGGGCATACGCGAACACCGGGGAGCTGTTTTTT	CASSLRAGAYANTGELFF
TRBV6-1	TRBJ2-1	many	TRBD2	TGTGCCAGCAGTGCACTAGCGGCTAGCTCCTACAATGAGCAGTTCTTC	CASSALAASSYNEQFF
TRBV28	TRBJ2-2	many	-	TGTGCCAGCAGTTTAGTAGGGGTGATTACCGGGGAGCTGTTTTTT	CASSLVGVITGELFF
TRBV20-1	TRBJ2-4	-	-	TGCAGTGCTAGACCCGGGGAGGCCAAAAACATTCAGTACTTC	CSARPGEAKNIQYF
TRBV28	TRBJ2-3	-	-	TGTGCCAGCAGTTTTGGAACAGGGTTGGGCACAGATACGCAGTATTTT	CASSFGTGLGTDTQYF
TRBV29-1	TRBJ2-7	-	-	TGCAGCGTTGAAGGGAAGGGCGAGCAGTACTTC	CSVEGKGEQYF